A single sample gave rise to the 28 T cell receptor beta chains below, sequenced in a study of regulatory T cells in long-lasting Graves disease. Sample time point: newly diagnosed GD, antithyroid drugs for less than 3 months. Generation of the TCR library employed RNA extracted from PBMCs. The authors built TCR beta libraries using iRepertoire HTBI primers and Arm-PCR of CDR3 regions. MiXCR, run by TCRdb on the multiplex PCR reads, gives a single entry per CDR3 protein. The sample shows approximately 400,000 distinct CDR3 sequences, 15% of them seen only once. This sample also appeared in a second study, on T cells in Graves' hyperthyroidism and ophthalmopathy.

The starting material was peripheral blood mononuclear cells (PBMCs), obtained at new diagnosis, from a patient treated with antithyroid drugs. The source of these receptors is a woman in her 30s with Graves disease.

This clonotype was detected ten times or more. The chain couples TRBV20-1 to TRBJ1-5; D is ambiguous. This CDR3 contains 15 residues. V was pared by 0 bases and J by 0 bases, with 9 bases between. Germline V gene data show CDR1 as DFQATT and CDR2 as SNEGSKA (reference sequence). The CDR3 DNA is TGCAGTGCTAGAGAGAGGGCTCATAGCAATCAGCCCCAGCATTTT. Protein: CSARERAHSNQPQHF.

This chain uses TRBV6-9 with TRBJ2-7; the D gene is possibly TRBD1 (6 bases). Germline V gene sequence: CDR1 MNHGY, CDR2 SVAAGI. V was shortened by 3 bases and J by 3 bases, with 18 bases between the two germline ends. The CDR3 runs to 16 residues. The CDR3 DNA reads TGTGCCAGCAGTTACCATCCGGGACAAGAGGGCTACGAGCAGTACTTC. Its protein is CASSYHPGQEGYEQYF.

In this sample, this clonotype turned up a few times. This CDR3 is CASSLDKGANTEAFF. The CDR3 nucleotides read TGTGCCAGCAGCTTAGACAAGGGAGCCAACACTGAAGCTTTCTTT. The genes are TRBV7-3 and TRBJ1-1; D is unclear. Trimming pared 2 bases from V and 2 bases from J, leaving 12 bases between. CDR1 and CDR2 (germline): SGHTA, FQGTGA. The CDR3 extends over 15 amino acids.

V and J are TRBV28 and TRBJ1-5; D uncertain. With 6 bases removed from V and 5 bases from J, the gap between germline ends came to 14 bases. The CDR3 is 14 residues long. Per the germline V gene, CDR1 is MDHEN and CDR2 is SYDVKM. This chain's CDR3 is CASRSSGAYQPQHF. CDR3 in DNA: TGTGCCAGCAGATCCAGTGGTGCTTATCAGCCCCAGCATTTT. Full variable domain (rest looked up from reference TRBV28 and TRBJ1-5): DVKVTQSSRYLVKRTGEKVFLECVQDMDHENMFWYRQDPGLGLRLIYFSYDVKMKEKGDIPEGYSVSREKKERFSLILESASTNQTSMYLCASRSSGAYQPQHFGDGTRLSIL.

This clonotype was seen ten or more times. The chain carries TRBV19 and TRBJ2-5, with TRBD2 matching 7 bases. Germline V CDR1 and CDR2: LNHDA, SQIVND (reference sequence). CDR3 size: 15 residues. V lost 10 bases and J lost 2; bases outside the gene matches: 13. CDR3 coding DNA: TGTGCCATCTTGTTAGAACTAGCGAGTCAAGAGACCCAGTACTTC. It encodes CAILLELASQETQYF.

This clonotype was counted at least ten times. The chain recombines TRBV15 with TRBJ1-5; tentative D call: TRBD1 (6 bases). The germline gives CDR1 LNHNV, CDR2 YYDKDF (reference sequence). The CDR3 extends over 15 amino acids. The V gene lost 1 base and the J gene lost 1 base, with 8 bases spanning the gap. The CDR3 loop is CATSRGGGSNQPQHF. CDR3 bases: TGTGCCACCAGCAGAGGAGGGGGAAGCAATCAGCCCCAGCATTTT.

This clonotype came up a few times. V gene TRBV9 combines with J gene TRBJ1-1; 11 positions match TRBD1. The J segment lost 1 base and the V segment lost 0 bases, leaving 11 bases of the junction unmatched. CDR1 and CDR2 (germline): SGDLS, YYNGEE. The CDR3 extends over 19 amino acids. The CDR3 bases are TGTGCCAGCAGCGTAGCTTTGGACAGGGGGCGGCCAGGGAACACTGAAGCTTTCTTT. This gives the protein CASSVALDRGRPGNTEAFF.

This clonotype was seen more than once but under ten times. The chain carries TRBV5-1 and TRBJ2-5, with 10 bases fitting TRBD2. This CDR3 comprises 16 residues. Trimming at V came to 4 bases and at J to 3 bases, leaving 9 bases not matched to a gene. The germline gives CDR1 SGHRS, CDR2 YFSETQ. CDR3 in amino acids: CASSAFEREGEETQYF. Here the CDR3 DNA reads TGCGCCAGCAGCGCCTTCGAGCGGGAGGGCGAAGAGACCCAGTACTTC.

This clonotype appeared many times. This chain links TRBV3-1 with TRBJ1-1; 7 bases agree with TRBD1. V gave up 0 bases and J gave up 10 bases; unmatched junction bases: 8. Germline V lookup: CDR1 LGHDT, CDR2 YNNKEL (reference sequence). The CDR3 sequence is 14 residues long. For the CDR3, the DNA is TGTGCCAGCAGCCAAGATGGGACCCCAGGGGGAGCTTTCTTT. The encoded protein is CASSQDGTPGGAFF.

The sample holds many counts of this clonotype. This chain links TRBV12-3 or TRBV12-4 with TRBJ2-5, with D possibly being TRBD1 or TRBD2 (5 bases each). V lost 3 bases and J 1 base, leaving 15 bases between the germline ends. The CDR3 spans 16 residues. As DNA, the CDR3 is TGTGCCAGCAGTTTTGGAGGAATTGGGGCCCAAGAGACCCAGTACTTC. Protein: CASSFGGIGAQETQYF.

This clonotype has at least ten counts. The V and J genes are TRBV7-2 and TRBJ2-3, with TRBD1 as a possible D gene (6 bases). The CDR3 covers 16 residues. Germline V lookup: CDR1 SGHTA, CDR2 FQGNSA. With 7 bases removed from V and 4 bases from J, the gap between germline ends came to 21 bases. The CDR3 DNA is TGTGCCAGCACCAATCCTAATAGCAACAGGGCAGATACGCAGTATTTT. It translates to CASTNPNSNRADTQYF.

The gene calls are TRBV5-1 and TRBJ2-2; 12 nucleotides align to TRBD2. J gave up 4 bases and V 0 bases, and 1 base lay outside the gene matches. This CDR3 spans 16 amino acids. Looked up from germline, CDR1 is SGHRS and CDR2 is YFSETQ. DNA of the CDR3: TGCGCCAGCAGCTTGGAACTAGCGGGAGGCACCGGGGAGCTGTTTTTT. Its translation: CASSLELAGGTGELFF.

This clonotype was picked up many times. This sequence joins TRBV12-3 or TRBV12-4 and TRBJ2-5, with 8 bases lining up with TRBD2. The CDR3 sequence is 13 residues long. Trimming cost V 3 bases and J 5 bases; bases outside gene matches: 2. CDR3 protein: CASSLRGAETQYF. The CDR3 bases are TGTGCCAGCAGTTTGCGGGGGGCGGAGACCCAGTACTTC.

The gene calls are TRBV2 and TRBJ2-7; possibly TRBD1 for D (6 bases). The CDR3 runs 14 residues. The germline CDR1 and CDR2 sequences are SNHLY and FYNNEI. The germline V and J ends were trimmed by 4 bases and 5 bases, with 15 bases remaining between them. Written as DNA, the CDR3 is TGTGCCAGCAGTGCCCGCAGGGGAGATAACGAGCAGTACTTC. This sequence encodes CASSARRGDNEQYF.

This clonotype was seen ten or more times. The chain recombines TRBV10-1 with TRBJ2-5, with 7 nucleotides matching TRBD1. J was trimmed by 10 bases and V by 0 bases; bases with no gene match: 5. CDR3 length equals 13 residues. Germline V lookup: CDR1 WNHNN, CDR2 SYGVQD (reference sequence). The CDR3 sequence is CASSESGTVVQYF. The CDR3 DNA sequence: TGCGCCAGCAGTGAGTCCGGGACAGTCGTCCAGTACTTC.

This clonotype showed up just a few times. J is TRBJ1-6 and V is TRBV6-1; TRBD1 agrees at 7 bases. Germline assignment: CDR1 MNHNS and CDR2 SASEGT. The ends lost 6 bases at V and 9 bases at J; junction bases unmatched: 11. The CDR3 consists of 15 residues. The CDR3 DNA sequence: TGTGCCAGCAGGTTAACCGGGACAGATTCTTCACCCCTCCACTTT. The encoded protein is CASRLTGTDSSPLHF.

To note about this clonotype: An end of the junction does not agree with germline; a read error may underlie this. The CDR3 coding sequence is TGCGCCAGCAGCCAAAAGGGACTAACTAATGAAAAACCGTTTTTT. It codes for CASSQKGLTNEKPFF. The chain uses TRBV4-1 and TRBJ1-4; a weak D match, TRBD1 (5 bases). There are 15 residues in the CDR3. The germline V gene has CDR1 MGHRA and CDR2 YSYEKL.

This clonotype was observed at least ten times. J is TRBJ2-1 and V is TRBV7-3; D is perhaps TRBD1 (6 bases). CDR3 length equals 16 residues. CDR1 SGHTA and CDR2 FQGTGA come from the germline V gene. V shed 2 bases and J shed 2 bases, with 13 bases lying between them. CDR3 loop: CASSLGTPRTYNEQFF. CDR3 in DNA: TGTGCCAGCAGCTTAGGGACACCTCGGACCTACAATGAGCAGTTCTTC.

In its sample, this clonotype was seen many times. The chain couples TRBV5-5 to TRBJ2-1, with D tentatively TRBD1 or TRBD2 (5 bases each). The length of the CDR3 is 16 residues. Germline values: CDR1 SGHKS, CDR2 YYEKEE (reference sequence). V was cut by 0 bases and J by 3 bases, with 13 bases left in between. CDR3 nucleotides: TGTGCCAGCAGCTTGGGGATTGGGGCGGGCTACAATGAGCAGTTCTTC. Its translation is CASSLGIGAGYNEQFF.

The gene calls are TRBV27 and TRBJ2-7; 9 bases match TRBD2. Germline trimming cut 4 bases from V and 4 bases from J; bases unmatched to any gene: 8. This CDR3 has 15 residues. Looked up from germline, CDR1 is MNHEY and CDR2 is SMNVEV (reference sequence). This CDR3 is CASSSLAGRIYEQYF. In nucleotides, the CDR3 is TGTGCCAGCAGTTCGCTAGCGGGGAGGATTTACGAGCAGTACTTC.

This clonotype has a handful of counts. This sequence joins TRBV20-1 and TRBJ2-2; 7 nucleotides line up with TRBD2. Germline CDR1 is DFQATT and CDR2 is SNEGSKA (reference sequence). The CDR3 extends over 13 amino acids. The V segment lost 3 bases and the J segment 7 bases; nucleotides outside the gene matches: 5. The CDR3 DNA is TGCAGTGCTAGGGGGACTATTCGCGGGGAGCTGTTTTTT. Its protein product is CSARGTIRGELFF.

The rearrangement links TRBV6-5 to TRBJ1-1, with D maybe TRBD1 (5 bases). With 4 bases removed from V and 4 bases from J, the gap between germline ends came to 10 bases. The CDR3 runs 13 residues. Looked up from germline, CDR1 is MNHEY and CDR2 is SVGAGI. The CDR3: CASSFLGVTEAFF. The CDR3 DNA reads TGTGCCAGCAGTTTCTTAGGGGTCACTGAAGCTTTCTTT.

This chain joins TRBV7-8 and TRBJ2-1; possible D gene TRBD2, 6 bases. Between the trimmed V and J ends, which lost 1 base and 5 bases, there was a span of 12 bases. Germline CDR1 reads SGHVS; CDR2 reads FQNEAQ. The CDR3 is 15 residues long. DNA of the CDR3: TGTGCCAGCAGCTTAGTCCCTAGCGCGAACAATGAGCAGTTCTTC. It translates to CASSLVPSANNEQFF.

V is TRBV10-2 and J is TRBJ2-2; D is perhaps TRBD1 (5 bases). The CDR3 extends over 14 amino acids. Trimming cost V 2 bases and J 4 bases, with 8 bases left between them. Germline V CDR1 and CDR2: WSHSY, SAAADI. The CDR3 loop is CASSERGATGELFF. The CDR3 DNA sequence: TGCGCCAGCAGTGAGAGGGGCGCCACCGGGGAGCTGTTTTTT.

This clonotype was detected ten times or more. V gene TRBV28 combines with J gene TRBJ1-5; TRBD1 agrees at 7 bases. This CDR3 comprises 17 residues. Germline trimming cut 6 bases from V and 0 bases from J; bases unmatched to any gene: 11. Germline CDR1 is MDHEN and CDR2 is SYDVKM. CDR3 nucleotide sequence: TGTGCCAGCAGCCTAGCCGGGACAGTCAATAGCAATCAGCCCCAGCATTTT. Its translation: CASSLAGTVNSNQPQHF. The entire variable domain, with the rest obtained from reference TRBV28 and TRBJ1-5, is as follows: DVKVTQSSRYLVKRTGEKVFLECVQDMDHENMFWYRQDPGLGLRLIYFSYDVKMKEKGDIPEGYSVSREKKERFSLILESASTNQTSMYLCASSLAGTVNSNQPQHFGDGTRLSIL.

This clonotype was counted at least ten times. This chain joins TRBV10-3 and TRBJ2-1; 9 bases are a match to TRBD2. The CDR3 consists of 17 residues. The trim removed 3 bases at V and 4 bases at J, leaving 10 bases unmatched. Germline V gives CDR1 ENHRY, CDR2 SYGVKD. The CDR3 bases are TGTGCCATCAGTGACCTCGGGTCTAGCGGGGCGTACAATGAGCAGTTCTTC. This sequence encodes CAISDLGSSGAYNEQFF.

The chain employs TRBV2 and TRBJ2-7; D remains unclear. The germline V gene has CDR1 SNHLY and CDR2 FYNNEI. Trimming pared 4 bases from V and 7 bases from J, leaving 14 bases between. The length of the CDR3 is 13 residues. CDR3 sequence reads: CASSVTPLGEQYF. The CDR3, as DNA: TGTGCCAGCAGTGTTACTCCCCTGGGAGAGCAGTACTTC.

This clonotype was picked up a small number of times. The chain couples TRBV24-1 to TRBJ2-2; TRBD1 aligns across 10 bases. The length of the CDR3 is 16 residues. Germline V gene data show CDR1 as KGHDR and CDR2 as SFDVKD. V dropped 5 bases and J dropped 7; count of bases not matched to a gene: 9. This chain's CDR3 is CATSALTGGDGGELFF. CDR3 DNA: TGTGCCACCAGTGCCCTGACAGGGGGCGACGGCGGGGAGCTGTTTTTT.